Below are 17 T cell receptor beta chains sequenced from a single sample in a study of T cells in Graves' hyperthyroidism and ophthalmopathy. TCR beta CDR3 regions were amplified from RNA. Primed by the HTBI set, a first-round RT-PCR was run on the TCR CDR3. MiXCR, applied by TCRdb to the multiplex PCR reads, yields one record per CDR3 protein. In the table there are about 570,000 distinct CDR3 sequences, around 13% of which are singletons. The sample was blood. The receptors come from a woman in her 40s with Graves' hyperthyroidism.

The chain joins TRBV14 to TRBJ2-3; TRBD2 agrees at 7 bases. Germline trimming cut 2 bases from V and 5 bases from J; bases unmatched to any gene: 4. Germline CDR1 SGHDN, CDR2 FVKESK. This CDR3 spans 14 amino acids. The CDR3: CASSQLAEGDTQYF. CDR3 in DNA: TGTGCCAGCAGCCAACTAGCGGAGGGAGATACGCAGTATTTT.

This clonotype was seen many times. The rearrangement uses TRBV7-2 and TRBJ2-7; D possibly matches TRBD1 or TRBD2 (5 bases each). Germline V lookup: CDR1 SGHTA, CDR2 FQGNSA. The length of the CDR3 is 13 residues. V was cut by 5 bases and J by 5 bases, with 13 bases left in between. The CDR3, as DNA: TGTGCCAGCAGCCCTCTAACGGGACACGAGCAGTACTTC. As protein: CASSPLTGHEQYF. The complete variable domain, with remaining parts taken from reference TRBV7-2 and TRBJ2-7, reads GAGVSQSPSNKVTEKGKDVELRCDPISGHTALYWYRQSLGQGLEFLIYFQGNSAPDKSGLPSDRFSAERTGGSVSTLTIQRTQQEDSAVYLCASSPLTGHEQYFGPGTRLTVT.

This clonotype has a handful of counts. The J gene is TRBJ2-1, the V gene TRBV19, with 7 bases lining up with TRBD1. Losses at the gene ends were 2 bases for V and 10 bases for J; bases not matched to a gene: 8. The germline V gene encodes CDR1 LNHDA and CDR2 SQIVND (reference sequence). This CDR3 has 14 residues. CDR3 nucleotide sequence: TGTGCCAGTAGTATACCGCAGGGGGTAGAGGAGCAGTTCTTC. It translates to CASSIPQGVEEQFF.

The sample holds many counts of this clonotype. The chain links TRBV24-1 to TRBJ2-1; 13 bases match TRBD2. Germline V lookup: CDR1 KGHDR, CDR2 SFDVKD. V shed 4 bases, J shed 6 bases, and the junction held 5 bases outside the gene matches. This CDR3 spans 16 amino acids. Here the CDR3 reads CATSEPGTSGTNEQFF. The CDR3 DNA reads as TGTGCCACCAGTGAACCCGGGACTAGCGGGACCAATGAGCAGTTCTTC.

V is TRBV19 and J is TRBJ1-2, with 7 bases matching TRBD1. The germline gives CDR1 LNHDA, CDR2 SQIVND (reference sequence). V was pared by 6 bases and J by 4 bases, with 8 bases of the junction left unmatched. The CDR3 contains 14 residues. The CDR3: CASRDPGTAYGYTF. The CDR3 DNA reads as TGTGCCAGTAGAGATCCCGGGACAGCCTATGGCTACACCTTC.

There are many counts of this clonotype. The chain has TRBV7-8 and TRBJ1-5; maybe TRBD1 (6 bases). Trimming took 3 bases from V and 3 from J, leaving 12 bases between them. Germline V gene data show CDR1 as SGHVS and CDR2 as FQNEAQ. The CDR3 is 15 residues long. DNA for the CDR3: TGTGCCAGCAGCTTGCGTGGGGGCAACAATCAGCCCCAGCATTTT. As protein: CASSLRGGNNQPQHF.

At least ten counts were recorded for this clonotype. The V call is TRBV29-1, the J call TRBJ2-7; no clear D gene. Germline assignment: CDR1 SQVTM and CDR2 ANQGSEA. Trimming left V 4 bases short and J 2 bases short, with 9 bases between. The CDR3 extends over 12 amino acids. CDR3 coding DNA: TGCAGCGTTGGACGCCAAGCCTACGAGCAGTACTTC. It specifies CSVGRQAYEQYF.

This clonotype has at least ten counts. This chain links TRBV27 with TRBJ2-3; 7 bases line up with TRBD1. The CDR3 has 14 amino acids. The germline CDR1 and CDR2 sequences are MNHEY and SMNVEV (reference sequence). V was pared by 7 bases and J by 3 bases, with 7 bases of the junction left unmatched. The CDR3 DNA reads TGTGCCAGCATGCGAGGACAGGTGACAGATACGCAGTATTTT. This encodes CASMRGQVTDTQYF.

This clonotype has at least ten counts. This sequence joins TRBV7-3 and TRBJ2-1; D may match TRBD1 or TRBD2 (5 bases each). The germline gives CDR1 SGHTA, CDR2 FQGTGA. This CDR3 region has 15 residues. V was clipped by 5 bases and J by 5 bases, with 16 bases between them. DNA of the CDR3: TGTGCCAGCAGCCCCCGACAGACTACCCACAATGAGCAGTTCTTC. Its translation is CASSPRQTTHNEQFF.

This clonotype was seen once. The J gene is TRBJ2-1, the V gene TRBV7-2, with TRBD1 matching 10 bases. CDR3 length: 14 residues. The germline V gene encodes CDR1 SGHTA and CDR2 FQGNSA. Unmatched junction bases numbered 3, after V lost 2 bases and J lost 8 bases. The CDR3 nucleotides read TGTGCCAGCAGCTTACCAGACAGGGGGCATGAGCAGTTCTTC. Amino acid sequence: CASSLPDRGHEQFF.

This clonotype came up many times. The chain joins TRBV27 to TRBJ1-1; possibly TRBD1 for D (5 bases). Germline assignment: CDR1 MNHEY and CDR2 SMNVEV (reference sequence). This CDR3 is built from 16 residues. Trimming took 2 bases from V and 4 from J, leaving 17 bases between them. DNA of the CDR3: TGTGCCAGCAGTTTACTCTGGTCAGGGTTTGGCACTGAAGCTTTCTTT. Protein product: CASSLLWSGFGTEAFF.

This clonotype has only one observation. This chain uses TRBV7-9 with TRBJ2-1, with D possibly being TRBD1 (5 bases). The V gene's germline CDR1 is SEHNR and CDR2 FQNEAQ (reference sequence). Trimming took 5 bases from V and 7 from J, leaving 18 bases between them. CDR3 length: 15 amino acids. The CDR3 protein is CASSRDSLGKNEQFF. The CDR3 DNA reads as TGTGCCAGCAGCAGAGACAGCCTGGGGAAAAATGAGCAGTTCTTC.

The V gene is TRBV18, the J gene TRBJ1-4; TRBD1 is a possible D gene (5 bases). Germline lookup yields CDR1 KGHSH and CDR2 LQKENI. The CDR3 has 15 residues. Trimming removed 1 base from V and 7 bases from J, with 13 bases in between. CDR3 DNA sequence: TGTGCCAGCTCACCACAGGCAGGTGGGACTGAAAAACTGTTTTTT. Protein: CASSPQAGGTEKLFF.

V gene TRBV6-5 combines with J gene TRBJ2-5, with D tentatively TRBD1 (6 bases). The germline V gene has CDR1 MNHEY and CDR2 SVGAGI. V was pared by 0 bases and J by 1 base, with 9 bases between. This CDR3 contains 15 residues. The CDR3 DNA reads TGTGCCAGCAGTTACTCTGGACAGAGCCAAGAGACCCAGTACTTC. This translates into CASSYSGQSQETQYF.

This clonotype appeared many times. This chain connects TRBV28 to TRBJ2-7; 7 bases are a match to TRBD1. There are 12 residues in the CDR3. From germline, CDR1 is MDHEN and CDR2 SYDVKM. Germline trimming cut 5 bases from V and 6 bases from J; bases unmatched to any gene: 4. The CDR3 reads CASSLDRVEQYF. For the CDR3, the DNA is TGTGCCAGCAGTCTTGACAGGGTCGAGCAGTACTTC.

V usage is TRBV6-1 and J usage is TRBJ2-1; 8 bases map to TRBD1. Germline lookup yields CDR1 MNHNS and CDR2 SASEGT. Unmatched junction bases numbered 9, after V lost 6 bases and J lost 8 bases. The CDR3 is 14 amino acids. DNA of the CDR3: TGTGCCAGCAGGCCCCGGACAGGGCCTGATGAGCAGTTCTTC. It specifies CASRPRTGPDEQFF.

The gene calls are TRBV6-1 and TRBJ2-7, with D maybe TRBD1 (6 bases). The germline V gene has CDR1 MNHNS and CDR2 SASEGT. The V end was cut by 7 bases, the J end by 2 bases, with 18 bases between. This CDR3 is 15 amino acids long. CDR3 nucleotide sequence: TGTGCCAGCAAGATGGACAGTTCTTTAACCTACGAGCAGTACTTC. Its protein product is CASKMDSSLTYEQYF.